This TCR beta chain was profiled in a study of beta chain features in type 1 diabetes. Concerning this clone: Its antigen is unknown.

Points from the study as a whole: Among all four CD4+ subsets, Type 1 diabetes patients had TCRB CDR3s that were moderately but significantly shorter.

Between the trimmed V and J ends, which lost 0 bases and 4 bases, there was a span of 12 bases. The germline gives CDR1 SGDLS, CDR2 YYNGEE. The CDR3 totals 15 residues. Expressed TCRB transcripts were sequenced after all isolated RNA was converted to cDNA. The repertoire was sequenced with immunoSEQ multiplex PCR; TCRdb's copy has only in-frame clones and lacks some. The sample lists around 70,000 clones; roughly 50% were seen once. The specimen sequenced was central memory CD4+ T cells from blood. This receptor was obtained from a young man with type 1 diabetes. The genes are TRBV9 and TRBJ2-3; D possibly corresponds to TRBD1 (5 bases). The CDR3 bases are TGTGCCAGCAGCGTAGGTCGCAGGGTAGCAGATACGCAGTATTTT. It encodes CASSVGRRVADTQYF.